This T cell receptor (beta chain) was captured by sequencing in a study of shared clonotypes between healthy human individuals. The ends were cut back, 3 bases at V and 0 bases at J, with 8 bases in the middle. CDR3 size: 15 residues. In germline, CDR1 is SGHAT, CDR2 FQNNGV. The table came from immunoSEQ multiplex PCR; TCRdb's copy has only in-frame clones and leaves some out. This table has hundreds of thousands of clones, 90% to 96% appearing once. Sequenced input: naive CD4+ T cells sorted from blood. Subset: CD45RA+ positively selected. The receptor's source is a woman between 25 and 40 years old in good health. This rearrangement joins TRBV11-2 to TRBJ2-2; D gene uncertain. In nucleotides, the CDR3 is TGTGCCAGCAGCTTTGGCCAGGCGAACACCGGGGAGCTGTTTTTT. This translates into CASSFGQANTGELFF.